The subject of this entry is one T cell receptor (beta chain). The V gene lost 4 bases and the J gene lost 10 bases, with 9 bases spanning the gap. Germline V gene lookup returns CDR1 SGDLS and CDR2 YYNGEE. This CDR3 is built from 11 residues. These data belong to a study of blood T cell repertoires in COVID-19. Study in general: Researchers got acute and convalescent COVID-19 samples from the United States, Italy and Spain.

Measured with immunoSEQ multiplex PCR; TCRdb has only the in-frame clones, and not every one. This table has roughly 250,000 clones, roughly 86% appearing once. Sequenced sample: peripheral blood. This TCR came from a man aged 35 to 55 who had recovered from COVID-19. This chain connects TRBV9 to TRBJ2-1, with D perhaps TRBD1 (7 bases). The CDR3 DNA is TGTGCCAGCAGCTCAGGGGGGGAGCAGTTCTTC. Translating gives CASSSGGEQFF.